This T cell receptor (beta chain) was recovered during a study of T cells after posttransplantation cyclophosphamide. Notes on the study in general: Recipient CMV seropositivity and CMV reactivation strongly tracked TRB clonality. Blood and skin or GI T cell repertoires showed limited TRB overlap. Donor-recipient repertoire similarity was low at 1-2 months, rising over year one.

Libraries were prepared by immunoSEQ multiplex PCR; TCRdb keeps only in-frame clonotypes and omits some of them. The sample lists some 8,500 clones, more than 70% seen once, with about 23% in the top ten. Treatment was busulfan-fludarabine conditioning, a marrow graft, and cyclophosphamide on days +3 and +4. With regard to this clone: What it recognizes is unknown. In the same sample, other DNA sequences code for this CDR3.

This CDR3 spans 12 amino acids. CDR1 is MNHNY, CDR2 SVGAGI, per germline (reference sequence). V was cut by 5 bases and J by 6 bases, with 10 bases left in between. The chain links TRBV6-6 to TRBJ1-1, with unresolved D. The sequence derives from a female patient aged 40 to 55 who received an allogeneic stem cell transplant from an unrelated donor, was CMV-positive, and had no GVHD. Some T cells may be supplied by the graft donor. The sample was PBMCs, taken after allogeneic stem cell transplant with posttransplant cyclophosphamide. Here the CDR3 DNA reads TGTGCCAGCAGTCCTCGTCGGGCTGAAGCTTTCTTT. Translation gives CASSPRRAEAFF.